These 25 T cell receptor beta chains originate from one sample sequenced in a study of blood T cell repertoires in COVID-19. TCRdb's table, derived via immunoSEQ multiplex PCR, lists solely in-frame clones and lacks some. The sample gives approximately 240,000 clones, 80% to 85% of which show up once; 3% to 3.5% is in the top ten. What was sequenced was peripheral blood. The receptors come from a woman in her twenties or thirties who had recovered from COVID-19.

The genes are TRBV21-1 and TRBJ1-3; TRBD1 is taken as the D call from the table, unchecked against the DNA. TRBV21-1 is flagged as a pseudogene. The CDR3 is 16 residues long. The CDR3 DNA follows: TGTGCCAGCAGCAAGGTGCAGGGGGCGGCTGGAAACACCATATATTTT. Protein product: CASSKVQGAAGNTIYF.

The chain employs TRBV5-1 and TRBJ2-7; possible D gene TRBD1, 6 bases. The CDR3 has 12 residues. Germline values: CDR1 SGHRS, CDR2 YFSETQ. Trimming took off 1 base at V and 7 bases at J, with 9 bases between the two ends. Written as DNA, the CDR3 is TGCGCCAGCAGCTTGTGGGGGCGGGAGCAGTACTTC. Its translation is CASSLWGREQYF.

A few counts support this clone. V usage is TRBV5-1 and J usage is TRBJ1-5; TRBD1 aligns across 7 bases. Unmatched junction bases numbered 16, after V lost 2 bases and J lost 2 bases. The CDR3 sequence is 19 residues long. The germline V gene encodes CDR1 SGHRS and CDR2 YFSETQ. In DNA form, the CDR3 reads TGCGCCAGCAGCTTAAACCCCGGAGGAGGGGGCAGGGGCAATCAGCCCCAGCATTTT. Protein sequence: CASSLNPGGGGRGNQPQHF. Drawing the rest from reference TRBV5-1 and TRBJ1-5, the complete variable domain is KAGVTQTPRYLIKTRGQQVTLSCSPISGHRSVSWYQQTPGQGLQFLFEYFSETQRNKGNFPGRFSGRQFSNSRSEMNVSTLELGDSALYLCASSLNPGGGGRGNQPQHFGDGTRLSIL.

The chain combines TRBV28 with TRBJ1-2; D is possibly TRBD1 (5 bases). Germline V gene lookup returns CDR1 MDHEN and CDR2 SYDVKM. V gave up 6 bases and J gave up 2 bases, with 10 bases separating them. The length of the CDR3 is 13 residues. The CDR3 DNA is TGTGCCAGCAGGGTGACAGCGAACTATGGCTACACCTTC. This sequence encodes CASRVTANYGYTF.

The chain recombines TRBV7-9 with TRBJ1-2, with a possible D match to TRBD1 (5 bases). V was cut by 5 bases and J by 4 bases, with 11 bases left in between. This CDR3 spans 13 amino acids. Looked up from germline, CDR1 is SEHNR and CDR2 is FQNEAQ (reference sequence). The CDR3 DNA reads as TGTGCCAGCAGCCACCTACAGGTCTATGGCTACACCTTC. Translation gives CASSHLQVYGYTF.

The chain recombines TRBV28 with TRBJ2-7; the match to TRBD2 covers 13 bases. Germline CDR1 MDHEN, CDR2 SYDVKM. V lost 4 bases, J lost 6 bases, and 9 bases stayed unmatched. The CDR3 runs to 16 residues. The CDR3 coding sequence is TGTGCCAGCAGTTCTGCCGGGACTAGCGGGACAGGCGAGCAGTACTTC. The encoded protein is CASSSAGTSGTGEQYF.

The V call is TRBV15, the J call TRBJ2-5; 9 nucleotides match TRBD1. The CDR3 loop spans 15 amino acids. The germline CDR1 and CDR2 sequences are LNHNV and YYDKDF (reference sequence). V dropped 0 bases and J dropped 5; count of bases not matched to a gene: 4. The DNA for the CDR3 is TGTGCCACCAGCAGAGAACAGGGGGCATGGGAGACCCAGTACTTC. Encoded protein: CATSREQGAWETQYF.

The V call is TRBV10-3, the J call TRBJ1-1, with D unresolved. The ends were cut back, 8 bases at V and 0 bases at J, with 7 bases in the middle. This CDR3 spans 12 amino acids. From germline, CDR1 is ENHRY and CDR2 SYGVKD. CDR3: CAIGQLNTEAFF. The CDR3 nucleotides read TGTGCCATCGGGCAGCTGAACACTGAAGCTTTCTTT.

The CDR3 region has the DNA TGCGCCAGCAGTGAGGGGCAGCCCCAAGAGACCCAGTACTTC. Its protein is CASSEGQPQETQYF. The chain is built from TRBV10-1 and TRBJ2-5; no reliable D call. Germline values: CDR1 WNHNN, CDR2 SYGVQD (reference sequence). V shed 2 bases and J shed 1 base, with 8 bases lying between them. There are 14 residues in the CDR3.

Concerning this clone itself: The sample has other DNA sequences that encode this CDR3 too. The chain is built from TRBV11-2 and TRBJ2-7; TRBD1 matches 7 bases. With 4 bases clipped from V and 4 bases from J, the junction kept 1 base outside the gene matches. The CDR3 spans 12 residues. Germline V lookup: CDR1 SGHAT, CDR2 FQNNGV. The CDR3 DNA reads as TGTGCCAGCAGCTCACAGGGGTACGAGCAGTACTTC. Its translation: CASSSQGYEQYF.

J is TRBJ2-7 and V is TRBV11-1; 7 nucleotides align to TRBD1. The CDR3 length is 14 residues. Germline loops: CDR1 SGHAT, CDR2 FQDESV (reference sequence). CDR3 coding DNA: TGTGCGCACATTACCCGGGGACAGTCCTACGAGCAGTACTTC. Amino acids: CAHITRGQSYEQYF.

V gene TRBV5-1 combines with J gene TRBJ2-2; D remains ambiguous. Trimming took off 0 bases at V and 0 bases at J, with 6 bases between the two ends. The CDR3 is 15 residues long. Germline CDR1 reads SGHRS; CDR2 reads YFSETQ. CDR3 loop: CASSLATTNTGELFF. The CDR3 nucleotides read TGCGCCAGCAGCTTGGCGACAACGAACACCGGGGAGCTGTTTTTT.

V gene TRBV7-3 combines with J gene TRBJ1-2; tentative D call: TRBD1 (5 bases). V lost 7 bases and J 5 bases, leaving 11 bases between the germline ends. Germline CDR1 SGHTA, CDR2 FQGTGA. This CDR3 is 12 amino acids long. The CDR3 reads CASNQGGYGYTF. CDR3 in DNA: TGTGCCAGCAACCAGGGAGGATATGGCTACACCTTC.

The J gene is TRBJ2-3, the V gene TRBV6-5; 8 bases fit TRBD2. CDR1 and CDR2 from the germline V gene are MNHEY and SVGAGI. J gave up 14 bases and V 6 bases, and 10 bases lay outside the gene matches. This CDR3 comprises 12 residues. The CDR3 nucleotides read TGTGCCAGCAGAGCCCGAGGACTAGCCTCGTATTTT. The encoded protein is CASRARGLASYF.

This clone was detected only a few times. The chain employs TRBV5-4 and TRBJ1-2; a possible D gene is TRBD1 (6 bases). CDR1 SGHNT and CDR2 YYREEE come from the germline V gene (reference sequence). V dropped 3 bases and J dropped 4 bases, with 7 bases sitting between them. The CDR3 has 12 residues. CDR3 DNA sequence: TGTGCCAGCAGCTCGGACAGCTATGGCTACACCTTC. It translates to CASSSDSYGYTF.

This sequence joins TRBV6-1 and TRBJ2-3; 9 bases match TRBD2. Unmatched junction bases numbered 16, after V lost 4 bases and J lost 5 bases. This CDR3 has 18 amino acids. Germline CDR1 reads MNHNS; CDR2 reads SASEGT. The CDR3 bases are TGTGCCAGCAGTGGAGCGGGAGGAATTGTTGAAGCCGTAGATACGCAGTATTTT. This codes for CASSGAGGIVEAVDTQYF.

The CDR3 nucleotides read TGCGCCAGCAGCCTCTCTCGGTCGGGGGGTGAAGCTTTCTTT. Translation: CASSLSRSGGEAFF. The rearrangement uses TRBV4-1 and TRBJ1-1, with D perhaps matching TRBD1 (5 bases). This CDR3 has 14 residues. The germline V gene encodes CDR1 MGHRA and CDR2 YSYEKL. Trimming stripped 4 bases from V and 7 bases from J, with 16 bases between.

The CDR3 loop reads CASTGKGTGANVLTF. The CDR3 nucleotides read TGTGCCAGCACTGGAAAGGGGACTGGGGCCAACGTCCTGACTTTC. The chain joins TRBV6-5 to TRBJ2-6; perhaps TRBD1 as D (5 bases). The CDR3 contains 15 residues. The V end lost 7 bases, the J end lost 2 bases, and 12 bases lay between the germline ends. Germline assignment: CDR1 MNHEY and CDR2 SVGAGI.

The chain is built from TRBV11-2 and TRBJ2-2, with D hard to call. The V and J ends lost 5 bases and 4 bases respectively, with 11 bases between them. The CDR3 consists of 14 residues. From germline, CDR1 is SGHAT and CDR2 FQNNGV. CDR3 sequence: CASSPIVATGELFF. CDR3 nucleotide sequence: TGTGCCAGCAGCCCGATTGTAGCCACCGGGGAGCTGTTTTTT.

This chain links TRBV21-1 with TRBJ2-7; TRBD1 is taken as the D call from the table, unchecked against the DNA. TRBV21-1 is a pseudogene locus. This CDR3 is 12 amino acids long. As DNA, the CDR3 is TGTGCCAGGACAGGGGAGATCTACGAGCAGTACTTC. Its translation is CARTGEIYEQYF.

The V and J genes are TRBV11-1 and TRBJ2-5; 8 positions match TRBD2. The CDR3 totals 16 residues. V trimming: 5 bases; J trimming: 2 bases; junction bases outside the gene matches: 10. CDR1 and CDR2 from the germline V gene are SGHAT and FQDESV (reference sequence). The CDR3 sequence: CASSLAPVAGQETQYF. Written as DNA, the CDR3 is TGTGCCAGCAGCCTCGCCCCCGTAGCGGGACAAGAGACCCAGTACTTC.

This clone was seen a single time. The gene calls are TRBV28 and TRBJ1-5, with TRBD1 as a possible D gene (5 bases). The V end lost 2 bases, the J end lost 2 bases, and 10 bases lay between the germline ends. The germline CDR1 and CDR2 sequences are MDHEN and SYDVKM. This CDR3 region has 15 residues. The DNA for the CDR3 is TGTGCCAGCAGTTTAGGGGGGAGCCGCAATCAGCCCCAGCATTTT. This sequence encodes CASSLGGSRNQPQHF.

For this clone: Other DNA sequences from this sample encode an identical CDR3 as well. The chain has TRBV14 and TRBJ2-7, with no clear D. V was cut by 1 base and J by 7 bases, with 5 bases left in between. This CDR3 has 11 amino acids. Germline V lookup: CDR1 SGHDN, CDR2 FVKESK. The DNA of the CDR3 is TGTGCCAGCAGCCAAGGCCAGGAGCAGTACTTC. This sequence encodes CASSQGQEQYF.

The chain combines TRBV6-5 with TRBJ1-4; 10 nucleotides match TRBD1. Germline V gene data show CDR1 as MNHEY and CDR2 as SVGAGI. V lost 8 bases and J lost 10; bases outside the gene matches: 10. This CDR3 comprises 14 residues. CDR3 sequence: CASRRGRTGGKLFF. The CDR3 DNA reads TGTGCCAGCCGGCGGGGGAGGACAGGGGGAAAACTGTTTTTT.

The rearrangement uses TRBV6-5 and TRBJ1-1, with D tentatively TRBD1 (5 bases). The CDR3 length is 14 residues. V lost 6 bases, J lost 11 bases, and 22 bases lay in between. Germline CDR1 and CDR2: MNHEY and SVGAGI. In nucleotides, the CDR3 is TGTGCCAGCAGCCCGGGGTTTGGGGGAGGTGTGGCTTTCTTT. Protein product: CASSPGFGGGVAFF.